This T cell receptor beta chain was obtained from a study of blood T cell repertoires in COVID-19. Looking at the study overall: The United States, Italy and Spain provided the acute and convalescent COVID-19 samples.

The CDR3 has 18 amino acids. The trim removed 0 bases at V and 6 bases at J, leaving 13 bases unmatched. Germline loops: CDR1 LGHNA, CDR2 YSLEER. Assay used: immunoSEQ multiplex PCR; TCRdb lists only in-frame clones, some missing. The table shows around 78,000 clones, with over 80% occurring only once. V usage is TRBV4-3 and J usage is TRBJ1-5; 8 nucleotides agree with TRBD1. The sequenced material came from peripheral blood. The TCR was taken from a man aged 45-65 years with active COVID-19. The CDR3 region has the DNA TGCGCCAGCAGCCAAGATCGTATGCGGACAGGGTTGGCTCAGCCCCAGCATTTT. It encodes CASSQDRMRTGLAQPQHF.